The 10 T cell receptor beta chains listed next were all sequenced from one sample in a study of blood T cell repertoires in COVID-19. The method was immunoSEQ multiplex PCR; TCRdb's version includes in-frame clones alone and lacks a portion of them. The sample has 55,000 to 70,000 clones, more than 85% seen once. The material sequenced was peripheral blood. The receptor source for this set is a man aged 60 to 75 with acute or convalescent COVID-19.

This clone was picked up one time. V usage is TRBV13 and J usage is TRBJ2-1, with D possibly TRBD2 on 7 matching bases. Germline CDR1 PRHDT, CDR2 FYEKMQ (reference sequence). The CDR3 extends over 16 amino acids. V gave up 7 bases and J gave up 5 bases, with 21 bases separating them. CDR3 bases: TGTGCCAGCACGAGGGGGGAGGGGCAGGTTGACAATGAGCAGTTCTTC. This translates into CASTRGEGQVDNEQFF.

The chain couples TRBV30 to TRBJ1-5; 7 bases agree with TRBD1. V lost 1 base to trimming and J lost 5 bases; unmatched junction nucleotides: 2. This CDR3 is 13 amino acids long. Germline CDR1 GTSNPN, CDR2 SVGIG (reference sequence). Written as DNA, the CDR3 is TGTGCCTGGAGTGCAGACAGGGATCAGCCCCAGCATTTT. Protein product: CAWSADRDQPQHF.

This chain joins TRBV6-1 and TRBJ1-3; 10 nucleotides align to TRBD1. This CDR3 is 16 amino acids long. The V and J ends lost 4 bases and 2 bases, in that order; junction bases with no gene match: 5. The germline CDR1 and CDR2 sequences are MNHNS and SASEGT. In nucleotides, the CDR3 is TGTGCCAGCAGTGCCTTCGACAGGGGGCCTGGAAACACCATATATTTT. It specifies CASSAFDRGPGNTIYF.

This chain links TRBV10-3 with TRBJ2-5, with 14 bases lining up with TRBD2. Germline values: CDR1 ENHRY, CDR2 SYGVKD. The V and J ends lost 3 bases and 2 bases, in that order; junction bases with no gene match: 14. This CDR3 is built from 20 residues. The DNA of the CDR3 is TGTGCCATCAGTGATTTTGACGGGACTAGCGGGAGACCCCTTCAAGAGACCCAGTACTTC. It yields the protein CAISDFDGTSGRPLQETQYF.

The J gene is TRBJ2-1, the V gene TRBV6-4; possibly TRBD1 for D (5 bases). Germline CDR1 reads MRHNA; CDR2 reads SNTAGT. The germline V and J ends were trimmed by 0 bases and 7 bases, with 10 bases remaining between them. CDR3 length: 14 amino acids. CDR3 DNA: TGTGCCAGCAGTGACTCGACAGAGAGGAATGAGCAGTTCTTC. Amino acid sequence: CASSDSTERNEQFF.

The chain employs TRBV15 and TRBJ2-7; maybe TRBD1 (5 bases). V was cut by 3 bases and J by 6 bases, with 12 bases left in between. The germline V gene has CDR1 LNHNV and CDR2 YYDKDF (reference sequence). The CDR3 consists of 13 residues. The CDR3 DNA is TGTGCCACCAGCAGTGCAAGGGGTGGCGAGCAGTACTTC. Protein: CATSSARGGEQYF. The variable domain in full, with the rest retrieved from reference TRBV15 and TRBJ2-7, is DAMVIQNPRYQVTQFGKPVTLSCSQTLNHNVMYWYQQKSSQAPKLLFHYYDKDFNNEADTPDNFQSRRPNTSFCFLDIRSPGLGDTAMYLCATSSARGGEQYFGPGTRLTVT.

This clone came up once. The chain employs TRBV30 and TRBJ1-5, with 7 bases matching TRBD1. CDR3 length equals 15 residues. V lost 1 base to trimming and J lost 0 bases; unmatched junction nucleotides: 3. CDR1 GTSNPN and CDR2 SVGIG come from the germline V gene (reference sequence). The DNA for the CDR3 is TGTGCCTGGAGTGCGTCAGGGGGTAGCAATCAGCCCCAGCATTTT. It codes for CAWSASGGSNQPQHF.

The rearrangement links TRBV19 to TRBJ2-3; 8 bases line up with TRBD2. The length of the CDR3 is 16 residues. Per germline, CDR1 LNHDA and CDR2 SQIVND (reference sequence). V lost 7 bases, J lost 3 bases, and 12 bases stayed unmatched. The CDR3 is CASTPTGGVGTDTQYF. The CDR3 region has the DNA TGTGCCAGTACCCCTACGGGGGGGGTGGGTACAGATACGCAGTATTTT.

The J gene is TRBJ2-2, the V gene TRBV5-1; D is unclear. Germline V lookup: CDR1 SGHRS, CDR2 YFSETQ. V shed 4 bases and J shed 1 base, with 8 bases lying between them. This CDR3 has 14 amino acids. The CDR3: CASSIQVNTGELFF. The CDR3 DNA reads TGCGCCAGCAGCATCCAGGTGAACACCGGGGAGCTGTTTTTT.

The chain has TRBV23-1 and TRBJ2-3, with D possibly TRBD2 on 5 matching bases. TRBV23-1 is labeled an ORF, and its function is uncertain. The CDR3 is made up of 15 amino acids. V shed 4 bases and J shed 3 bases, with 14 bases lying between them. In DNA, the CDR3 is TGCGCCAGCAGTCTTGGCCGGGGAGTGACAGATACGCAGTATTTT. Translating gives CASSLGRGVTDTQYF.